The clone carrying this T cell receptor (beta chain) came up a few times. Antigen: not known. The CDR3 has 16 amino acids. Per the germline V gene, CDR1 is LGHNA and CDR2 is YSLEER. The ends were cut back, 1 base at V and 5 bases at J, with 17 bases in the middle. This specimen comes from a study of cytomegalovirus exposure and HLA in healthy donors. Study observations and caveats: Previously analyzed data showed that most TCR beta V segments were productive at a frequency of about 87% or about 30%. Association of a missense DCLRE1C variant with TCR beta V- and J-gene trimming was reported in a later analysis. Researchers catalogued roughly 170 TCR beta chains as cytomegalovirus-associated.

Primers: 60 Vbeta forward and 13 Jbeta reverse. Profiling relied on immunoSEQ multiplex PCR, and the TCRdb table lists in-frame clones only, not all of them. Here the sample spans about 140,000 clones, approximately 84% being singletons. This TCR was sampled from a woman aged 40-49 years in good health and CMV-seronegative. Sequencing used PBMCs. The J gene is TRBJ1-2, the V gene TRBV4-3; D might be TRBD1 (5 bases). CDR3 sequence: CASSQGTGVLSYGYTF. The CDR3 DNA sequence: TGCGCCAGCAGCCAAGGAACGGGGGTTTTGAGTTATGGCTACACCTTC.